This T cell receptor (beta chain) was retrieved from a study of cytomegalovirus exposure and HLA in healthy donors. Overall study findings and caveats: In a later analysis, a missense DCLRE1C variant was linked to TCR beta V- and J-gene trimming. A cluster of highly shared sequence variants was likely a sequencing artifact.

A multiplex PCR was run with 60 Vbeta primers and 13 Jbeta primers. Assay used: immunoSEQ multiplex PCR; TCRdb lists only in-frame clones, some missing. The sample holds about 95,000 clones, around 73% seen once. The V gene lost 4 bases and the J gene lost 0 bases, with 11 bases spanning the gap. This CDR3 is 15 amino acids long. CDR1 and CDR2 from the germline V gene are SGHRS and YFSETQ. About this clone: Its antigen is undetermined.

The genes are TRBV5-1 and TRBJ2-1; tentative D call: TRBD2 (5 bases). The receptor was derived from a woman between 35 and 50 years old in good health and CMV-seropositive. Input material: PBMCs. Written as DNA, the CDR3 is TGCGCCAGCAGCCCGGACGGAGGCTCCTACAATGAGCAGTTCTTC. It yields the protein CASSPDGGSYNEQFF.